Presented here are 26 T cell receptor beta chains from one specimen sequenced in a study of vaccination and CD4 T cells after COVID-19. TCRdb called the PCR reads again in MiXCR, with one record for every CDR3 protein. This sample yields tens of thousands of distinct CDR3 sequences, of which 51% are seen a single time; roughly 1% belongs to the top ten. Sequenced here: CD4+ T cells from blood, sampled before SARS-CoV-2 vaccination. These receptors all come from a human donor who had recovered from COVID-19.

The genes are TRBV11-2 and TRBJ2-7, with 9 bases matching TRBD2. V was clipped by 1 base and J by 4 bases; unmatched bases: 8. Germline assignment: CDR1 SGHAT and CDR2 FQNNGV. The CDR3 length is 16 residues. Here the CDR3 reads CASSLVSGRKWYEQYF. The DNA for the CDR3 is TGTGCCAGCAGCTTAGTCAGCGGGAGGAAATGGTACGAGCAGTACTTC.

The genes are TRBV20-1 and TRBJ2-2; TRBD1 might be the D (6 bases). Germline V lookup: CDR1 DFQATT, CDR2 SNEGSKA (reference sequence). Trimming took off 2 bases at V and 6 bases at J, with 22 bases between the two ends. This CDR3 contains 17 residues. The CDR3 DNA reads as TGCAGTGCTAGAAAGTTCGGCAGGGGATTAGGGGCCGGGGAGCTGTTTTTT. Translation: CSARKFGRGLGAGELFF.

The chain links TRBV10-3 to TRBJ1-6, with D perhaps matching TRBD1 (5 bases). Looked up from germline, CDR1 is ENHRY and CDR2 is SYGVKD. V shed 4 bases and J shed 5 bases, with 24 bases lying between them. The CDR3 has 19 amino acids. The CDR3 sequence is CAISGPRGGGVLHNSPLHF. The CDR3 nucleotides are TGTGCCATCAGTGGCCCCCGCGGTGGGGGGGTATTACATAATTCACCCCTCCACTTT.

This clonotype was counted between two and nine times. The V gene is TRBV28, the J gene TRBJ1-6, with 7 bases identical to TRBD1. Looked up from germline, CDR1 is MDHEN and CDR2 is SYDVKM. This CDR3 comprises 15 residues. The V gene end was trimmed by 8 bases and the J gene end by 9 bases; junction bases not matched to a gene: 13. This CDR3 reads CASHSRQGLGSPLHF. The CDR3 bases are TGTGCCAGCCATAGTAGACAGGGTTTGGGTTCACCCCTCCACTTT. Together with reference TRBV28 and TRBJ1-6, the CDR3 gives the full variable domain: DVKVTQSSRYLVKRTGEKVFLECVQDMDHENMFWYRQDPGLGLRLIYFSYDVKMKEKGDIPEGYSVSREKKERFSLILESASTNQTSMYLCASHSRQGLGSPLHFGNGTRLTVT.

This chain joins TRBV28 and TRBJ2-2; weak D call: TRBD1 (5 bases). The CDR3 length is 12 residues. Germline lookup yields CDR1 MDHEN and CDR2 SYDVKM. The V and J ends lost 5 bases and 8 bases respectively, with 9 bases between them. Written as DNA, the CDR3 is TGTGCCAGCAGTCTACGACAGGGGGAGCTGTTTTTT. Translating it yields CASSLRQGELFF.

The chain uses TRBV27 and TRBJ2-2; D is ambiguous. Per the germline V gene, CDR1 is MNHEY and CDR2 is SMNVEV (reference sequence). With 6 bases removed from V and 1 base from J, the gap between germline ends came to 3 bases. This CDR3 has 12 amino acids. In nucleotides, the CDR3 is TGTGCCAGCAGCGGGAACACCGGGGAGCTGTTTTTT. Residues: CASSGNTGELFF.

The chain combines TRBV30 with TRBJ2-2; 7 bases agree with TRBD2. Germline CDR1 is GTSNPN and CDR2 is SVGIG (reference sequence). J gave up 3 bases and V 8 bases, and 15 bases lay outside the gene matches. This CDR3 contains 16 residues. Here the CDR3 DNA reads TGTGCCGGAGGTCCAGATGGGGGGGGATACACCGGGGAGCTGTTTTTT. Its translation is CAGGPDGGGYTGELFF. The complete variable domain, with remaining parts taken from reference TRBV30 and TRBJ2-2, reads SQTIHQWPATLVQPVGSPLSLECTVEGTSNPNLYWYRQAAGRGLQLLFYSVGIGQISSEVPQNLSASRPQDRQFILSSKKLLLSDSGFYLCAGGPDGGGYTGELFFGEGSRLTVL.

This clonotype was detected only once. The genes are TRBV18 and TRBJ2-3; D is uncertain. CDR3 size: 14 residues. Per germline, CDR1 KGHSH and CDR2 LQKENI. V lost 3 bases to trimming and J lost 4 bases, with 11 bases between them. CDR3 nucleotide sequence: TGTGCCAGCTCACCCGCCGCGTTAGCAGATACGCAGTATTTT. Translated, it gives CASSPAALADTQYF.

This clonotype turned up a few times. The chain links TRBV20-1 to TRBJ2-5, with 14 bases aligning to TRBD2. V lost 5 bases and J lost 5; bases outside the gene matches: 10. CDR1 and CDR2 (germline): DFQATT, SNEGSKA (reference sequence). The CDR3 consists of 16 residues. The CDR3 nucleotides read TGCAGTGCTGCACCTCCGGGACTAGCGGGAGCTGAGACCCAGTACTTC. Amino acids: CSAAPPGLAGAETQYF.

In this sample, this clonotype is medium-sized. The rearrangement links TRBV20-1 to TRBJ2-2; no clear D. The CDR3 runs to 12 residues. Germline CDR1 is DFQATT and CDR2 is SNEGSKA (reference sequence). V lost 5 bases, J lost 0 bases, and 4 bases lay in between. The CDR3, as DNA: TGCAGTGCTGCTACGAACACCGGGGAGCTGTTTTTT. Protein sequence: CSAATNTGELFF.

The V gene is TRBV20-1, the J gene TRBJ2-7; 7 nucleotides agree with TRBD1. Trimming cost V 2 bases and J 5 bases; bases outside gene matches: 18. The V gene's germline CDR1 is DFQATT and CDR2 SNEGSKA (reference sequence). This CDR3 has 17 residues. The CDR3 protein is CSARTEFDRAGRDEQYF. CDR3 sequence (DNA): TGCAGTGCTAGAACCGAGTTCGACAGGGCGGGTAGGGACGAGCAGTACTTC.

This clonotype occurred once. CDR3 sequence (DNA): TGCGCCAGCAGCGGCGGGAGACACACCGGGGAGCTGTTTTTT. Translation gives CASSGGRHTGELFF. The chain recombines TRBV5-1 with TRBJ2-2; 7 bases are a match to TRBD2. With 4 bases clipped from V and 3 bases from J, the junction kept 3 bases outside the gene matches. There are 14 residues in the CDR3. Per the germline V gene, CDR1 is SGHRS and CDR2 is YFSETQ.

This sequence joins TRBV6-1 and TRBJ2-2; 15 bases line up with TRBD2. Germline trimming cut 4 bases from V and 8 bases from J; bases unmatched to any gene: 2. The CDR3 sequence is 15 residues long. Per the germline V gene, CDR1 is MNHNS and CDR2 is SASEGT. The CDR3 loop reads CASSGTSGRGGELFF. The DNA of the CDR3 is TGTGCCAGCAGTGGGACTAGCGGGAGGGGTGGGGAGCTGTTTTTT.

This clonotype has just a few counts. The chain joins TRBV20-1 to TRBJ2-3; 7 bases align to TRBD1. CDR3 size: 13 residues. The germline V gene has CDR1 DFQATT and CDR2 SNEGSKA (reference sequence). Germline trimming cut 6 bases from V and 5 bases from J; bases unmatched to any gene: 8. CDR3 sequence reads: CSADRDSGDTQYF. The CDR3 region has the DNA TGCAGTGCGGACCGGGACAGCGGAGATACGCAGTATTTT.

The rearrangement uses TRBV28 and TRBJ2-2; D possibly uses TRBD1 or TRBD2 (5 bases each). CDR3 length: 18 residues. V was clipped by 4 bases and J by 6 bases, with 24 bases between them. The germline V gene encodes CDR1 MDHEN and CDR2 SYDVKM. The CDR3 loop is CASSSGAGRGLWAGELFF. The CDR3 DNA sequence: TGTGCCAGCAGTTCCGGGGCGGGCAGAGGTTTATGGGCCGGGGAGCTGTTTTTT.

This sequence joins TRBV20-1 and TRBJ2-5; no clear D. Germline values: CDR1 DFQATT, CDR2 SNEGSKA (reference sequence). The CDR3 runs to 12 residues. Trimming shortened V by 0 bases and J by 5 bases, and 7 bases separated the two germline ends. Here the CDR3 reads CSARDMGETQYF. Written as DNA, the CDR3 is TGCAGTGCTAGAGATATGGGGGAGACCCAGTACTTC.

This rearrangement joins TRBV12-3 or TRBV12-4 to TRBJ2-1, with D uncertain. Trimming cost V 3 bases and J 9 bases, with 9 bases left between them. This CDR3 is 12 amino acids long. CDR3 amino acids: CASSFGTSEQFF. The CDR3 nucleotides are TGTGCCAGCAGTTTCGGCACTTCTGAGCAGTTCTTC.

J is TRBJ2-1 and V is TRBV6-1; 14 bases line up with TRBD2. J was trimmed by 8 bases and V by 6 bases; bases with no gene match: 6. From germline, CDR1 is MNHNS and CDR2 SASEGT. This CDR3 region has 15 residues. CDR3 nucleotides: TGTGCCAGCAGCAGGACTAGCGGGAGGTTCGATGAGCAGTTCTTC. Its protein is CASSRTSGRFDEQFF.

Here the CDR3 reads CASIIGGAPSNQPQHF. The CDR3 DNA is TGTGCCAGCATCATAGGGGGGGCCCCTAGCAATCAGCCCCAGCATTTT. This chain links TRBV28 with TRBJ1-5; weak D call: TRBD1 (6 bases). Germline CDR1 is MDHEN and CDR2 is SYDVKM. V dropped 7 bases and J dropped 0 bases, with 16 bases sitting between them. This CDR3 is built from 16 residues.

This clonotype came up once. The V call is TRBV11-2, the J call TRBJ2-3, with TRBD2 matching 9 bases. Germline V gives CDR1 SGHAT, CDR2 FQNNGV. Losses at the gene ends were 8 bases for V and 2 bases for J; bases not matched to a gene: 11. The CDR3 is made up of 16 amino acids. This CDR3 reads CASGNIAGEVTDTQYF. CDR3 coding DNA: TGTGCCAGCGGGAACATAGCGGGAGAGGTCACAGATACGCAGTATTTT.

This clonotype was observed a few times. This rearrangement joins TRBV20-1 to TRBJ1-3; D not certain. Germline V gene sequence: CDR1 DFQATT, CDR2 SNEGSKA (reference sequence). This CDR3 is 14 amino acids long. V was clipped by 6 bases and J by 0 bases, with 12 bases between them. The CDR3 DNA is TGCAGTGCCCTGACACCTAACTCTGGAAACACCATATATTTT. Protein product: CSALTPNSGNTIYF.

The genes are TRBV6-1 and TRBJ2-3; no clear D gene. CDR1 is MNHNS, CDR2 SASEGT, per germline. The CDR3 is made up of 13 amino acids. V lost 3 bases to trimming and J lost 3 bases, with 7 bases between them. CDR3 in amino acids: CASSEAETDTQYF. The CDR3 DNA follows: TGTGCCAGCAGTGAGGCCGAGACAGATACGCAGTATTTT.

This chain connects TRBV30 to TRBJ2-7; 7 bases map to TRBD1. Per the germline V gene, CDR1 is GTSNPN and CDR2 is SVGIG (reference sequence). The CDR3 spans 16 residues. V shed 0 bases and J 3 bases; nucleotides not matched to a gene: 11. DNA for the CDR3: TGTGCCTGGAGTGTACGGTGGACAGGCAGGAACTACGAGCAGTACTTC. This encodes CAWSVRWTGRNYEQYF.

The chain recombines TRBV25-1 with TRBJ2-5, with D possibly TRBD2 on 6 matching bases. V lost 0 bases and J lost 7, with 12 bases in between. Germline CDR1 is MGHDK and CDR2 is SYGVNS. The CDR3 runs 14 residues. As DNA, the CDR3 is TGTGCCAGCAGTGAATATGGCGGGATATGGACCCAGTACTTC. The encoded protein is CASSEYGGIWTQYF.

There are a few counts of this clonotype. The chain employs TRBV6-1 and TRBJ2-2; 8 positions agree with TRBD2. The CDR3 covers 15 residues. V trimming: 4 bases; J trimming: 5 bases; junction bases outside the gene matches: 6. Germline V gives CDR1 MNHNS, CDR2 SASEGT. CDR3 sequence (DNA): TGTGCCAGCAGTGTCAGGGCTAGCGGGACCGGGGAGCTGTTTTTT. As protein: CASSVRASGTGELFF.

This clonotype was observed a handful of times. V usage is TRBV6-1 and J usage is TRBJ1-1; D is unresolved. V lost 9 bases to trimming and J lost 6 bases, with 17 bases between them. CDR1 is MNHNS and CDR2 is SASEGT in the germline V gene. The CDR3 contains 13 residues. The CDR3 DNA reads TGTGCCAGTTACCGGGCCGCTGGAGCTGAAGCTTTCTTT. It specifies CASYRAAGAEAFF.